This T cell receptor (beta chain) was documented in a study of cytomegalovirus exposure and HLA in healthy donors. Looking at the study overall: Earlier findings included more than 95 million unique TCR beta sequences obtained from 150 million to 200 million T cells. Study outcomes and limitations: Analysis performed later found 15,000 or so TCR beta sequences associated with HLA alleles at 0.05 false discovery rate. For most subjects, TCR beta sequences were reported to predict HLA-A and HLA-B alleles with accuracy.

Primers for the PCR totalled 60 Vbeta and 13 Jbeta. Clones were sequenced by immunoSEQ multiplex PCR, and TCRdb holds only the in-frame ones, with some missing. The repertoire holds approximately 130,000 clones, with roughly 79% as singletons. Healthy bone marrow donors supplied every sample. The length of the CDR3 is 15 residues. CDR1 MNHEY and CDR2 SMNVEV come from the germline V gene (reference sequence). V lost 4 bases, J lost 4 bases, and 3 bases stayed unmatched. About this clone itself: Its antigen is not identified.

The chain employs TRBV27 and TRBJ2-7; 14 bases map to TRBD2. This receptor was taken from a boy younger than 10 in good health and CMV-seronegative. The sample comprised PBMCs. CDR3 DNA: TGTGCCAGCAGTTCCCGGACTAGCGGGAGGTACGAGCAGTACGTC. It yields the protein CASSSRTSGRYEQYV.